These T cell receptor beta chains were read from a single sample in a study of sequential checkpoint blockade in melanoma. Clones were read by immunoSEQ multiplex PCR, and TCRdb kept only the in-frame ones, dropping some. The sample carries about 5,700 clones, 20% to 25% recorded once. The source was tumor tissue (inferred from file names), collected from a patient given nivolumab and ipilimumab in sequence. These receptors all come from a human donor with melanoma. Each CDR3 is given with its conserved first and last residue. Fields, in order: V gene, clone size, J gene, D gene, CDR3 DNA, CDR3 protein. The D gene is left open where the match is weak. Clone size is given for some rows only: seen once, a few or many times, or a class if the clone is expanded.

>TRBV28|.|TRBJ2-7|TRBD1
TGTGCCAGCAGTTTACTTGACAGGGGTGTAGAGGACGAGCAGTACTTC
CASSLLDRGVEDEQYF
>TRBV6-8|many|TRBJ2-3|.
TGTGCCAGCAGTTACTCTCTGCCTACAGATACGCAGTATTTT
CASSYSLPTDTQYF
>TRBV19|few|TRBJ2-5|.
TGTGCCAGTAGTAGAACACCGTTGGAGACCCAGTACTTC
CASSRTPLETQYF
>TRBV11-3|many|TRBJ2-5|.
TGTGCCAGCAGCCCCCCAGGGACCCCAGAGACCCAGTACTTC
CASSPPGTPETQYF
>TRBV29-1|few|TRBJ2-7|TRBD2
TGCAGCGTTGATGGGGTAGCGGGAGACGAGCAGTACTTC
CSVDGVAGDEQYF
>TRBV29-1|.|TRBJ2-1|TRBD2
TGCAGCGTGACCGGGACTAGCAACAATGAGCAGTTCTTC
CSVTGTSNNEQFF
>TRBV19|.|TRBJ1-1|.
TGTGCCAGCACAGGACGGTACACTGAAGCTTTCTTT
CASTGRYTEAFF
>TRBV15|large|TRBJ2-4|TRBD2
TGTGCCACCAGCCCCGGCCTAGCGGAAGCCAAAAACATTCAGTACTTC
CATSPGLAEAKNIQYF
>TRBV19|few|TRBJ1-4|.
TGTGCCAGTAGTATCGCCCGGGGTGAGGAAAAACTGTTTTTT
CASSIARGEEKLFF
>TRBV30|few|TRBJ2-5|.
TGTGCCTGGAGTGGGACAGCGCAAGAGACCCAGTACTTC
CAWSGTAQETQYF
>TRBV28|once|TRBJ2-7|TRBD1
TGTGCCTCAAGGAGGCAGGGGGCATCGTACGAGCAGTACTTC
CASRRQGASYEQYF
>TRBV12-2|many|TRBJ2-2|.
TGTGCCCATACCGGGACAGGTAACACCGGGGAGCTGTTTTTT
CAHTGTGNTGELFF